This record covers a single T cell receptor beta chain. Antigen specificity is unknown. The sample originates from a study of cytomegalovirus exposure and HLA in healthy donors. The study's findings and limits: When analyzed later, a missense DCLRE1C variant was found to be linked to TCR beta V- and J-gene trimming.

This CDR3 has 15 residues. After removal of 2 bases from V and 5 bases from J, the junction contained 7 bases not matched to a gene. Germline loops: CDR1 MNHEY, CDR2 SMNVEV (reference sequence). The PCR employed 60 Vbeta primers together with 13 Jbeta primers. Here immunoSEQ multiplex PCR was the method, and the copy in TCRdb shows in-frame clones only, minus some. The sample yields 150,000 to 200,000 clones, 65% to 85% seen once. The rearrangement joins TRBV27 to TRBJ1-2; TRBD1 matches 8 bases. Sequencing was carried out using PBMCs. This sequence was found in a man in his forties or fifties in good health and CMV-seropositive. CDR3 coding DNA: TGTGCCAGCAGTTTAGAACAGGGGGGAAGATATGGCTACACCTTC. Translating it yields CASSLEQGGRYGYTF.